This T cell receptor beta chain was profiled in a study of breast tumors, draining lymph nodes, adjacent tissues. The study's findings and limits: Luminal-like breast cancer showed significantly greater tumor-nontumor repertoire similarity than basal-like breast cancer did. Compared with lymph nodes, tumors were less diverse; compared with nontumor tissue, more.

TCRdb reanalysed the multiplex PCR reads using MiXCR and keeps one entry per CDR3 protein. The sample lists 24,000 or so distinct CDR3 sequences, approximately 23% occurring once. This clonotype was seen at least ten times. Its antigen is unidentified. J gave up 6 bases and V 5 bases, and 5 bases lay outside the gene matches. This CDR3 comprises 15 residues. Per germline, CDR1 MGHDK and CDR2 SYGVNS. The sample taken for sequencing was breast tumor tissue. This clonotype was sampled from a female donor with breast cancer. Some clones in this sample may be carry-over from other donors' samples. The chain combines TRBV25-1 with TRBJ2-1, with 12 bases identical to TRBD2. The DNA for the CDR3 is TGTGCCAGCAGTCGACTAGCGGGAGCTGGCAATGAGCAGTTCTTC. It translates to CASSRLAGAGNEQFF.